A selection of T cell receptor beta chains follows, all from one sample in a study of blood T cells in healthy people across ages. One entry per CDR3 protein results from TCRdb running MiXCR on the 5' RACE reads. The sample has some 890,000 distinct CDR3 sequences, about 28% seen once. This same sample was also taken into another study, of T cells of mothers and their children.

The specimen sequenced was blood. The receptor source for this set is a woman in her thirties or forties in good health. The CDR3 runs from the conserved cysteine through the conserved F or W. The D gene is left open where the match is weak. Only part of the rows carry a size: once, few, many, or a class if the clone is expanded.

j_gene | abundance | v_gene | d_gene | CDR3aa | CDR3nt
TRBJ2-1 | - | TRBV27 | TRBD2 | CASSLLRTSTGNEQFF | TGTGCCAGCAGTTTATTACGGACTAGCACCGGGAATGAGCAGTTCTTC
TRBJ2-1 | - | TRBV20-1 | TRBD2 | CSATSGGAGNNEQFF | TGCAGTGCTACTAGCGGGGGGGCCGGGAACAATGAGCAGTTCTTC
TRBJ2-1 | - | TRBV5-5 | - | CASSQLGGGYNEQFF | TGTGCCAGCAGCCAACTAGGGGGGGGATACAATGAGCAGTTCTTC
TRBJ2-1 | - | TRBV5-1 | TRBD1 | CASSSGTGERNEQFF | TGCGCCAGCAGCTCCGGGACAGGGGAGCGCAATGAGCAGTTCTTC
TRBJ1-2 | few | TRBV10-3 | TRBD1 | CAISESTGRGYTF | TGTGCCATCAGTGAGTCGACAGGGCGCGGCTACACCTTC
TRBJ2-1 | - | TRBV27 | - | CASSSLRGEQFF | TGTGCCAGCAGTTCCCTCCGGGGAGAGCAGTTCTTC
TRBJ2-1 | - | TRBV9 | TRBD2 | CAGSVSGTGGYNEQFF | TGTGCCGGCAGCGTTTCCGGAACGGGGGGCTACAATGAGCAGTTCTTC
TRBJ2-3 | few | TRBV12-2 | - | CASRLTWDTQYF | TGTGCAAGTCGCTTAACTTGGGATACGCAGTATTTT
TRBJ2-3 | - | TRBV2 | TRBD1 | CASSRDRGSTDTQYF | TGTGCCAGCAGCCGGGACAGGGGGAGCACAGATACGCAGTATTTT
TRBJ2-3 | - | TRBV7-2 | TRBD2 | CASSLGGRGVTDTQYF | TGTGCCAGCAGCTTAGGCGGGCGGGGGGTCACAGATACGCAGTATTTT
TRBJ2-7 | - | TRBV15 | - | CATSNQDRYF | TGTGCCACCAGCAACCAAGACAGGTACTTC
TRBJ2-5 | - | TRBV7-7 | TRBD2 | CASSLSSSGGAGETQYF | TGTGCTAGCAGCTTAAGCTCTTCGGGGGGGGCGGGGGAGACCCAGTACTTC
TRBJ2-3 | - | TRBV9 | - | CASSVRSLRTDTQYF | TGTGCCAGCAGCGTAAGGTCCCTGAGGACAGATACGCAGTATTTT
TRBJ1-3 | - | TRBV2 | - | CASSELGGREENTIYF | TGTGCCAGCAGTGAACTTGGAGGCAGGGAAGAAAACACCATATATTTT
TRBJ1-2 | few | TRBV12-3/TRBV12-4 | - | CASSLVPGGHTF | TGTGCCAGCAGTTTAGTTCCGGGGGGCCACACCTTC
TRBJ1-1 | many | TRBV12-3/TRBV12-4 | - | CASQGDTDTEAFF | TGTGCCAGCCAAGGGGATACGGACACTGAAGCTTTCTTT
TRBJ2-3 | many | TRBV6-2/TRBV6-3 | - | CASSLEIEGDTQYF | TGTGCCAGCAGTCTGGAGATTGAGGGGGATACGCAGTATTTT
TRBJ2-1 | many | TRBV20-1 | TRBD2 | CSARPMGLRDLNEQFF | TGCAGTGCTAGACCGATGGGACTAAGGGACTTAAATGAGCAGTTCTTC
TRBJ2-7 | few | TRBV7-2 | - | CVSSRGASYEQYF | TGTGTCAGCTCCAGGGGGGCCTCCTACGAGCAGTACTTC
TRBJ2-7 | - | TRBV6-5 | TRBD1 | CASRYNTGVGTYEQYF | TGTGCCAGCAGGTACAATACAGGGGTCGGCACCTACGAGCAGTACTTC
TRBJ2-7 | many | TRBV4-2 | TRBD2 | CASSQVTSGGFHEQYF | TGTGCCAGCAGCCAGGTGACTAGCGGGGGTTTCCACGAGCAGTACTTC
TRBJ2-3 | few | TRBV7-2 | TRBD1 | CASSLVARGQEDTQYF | TGTGCCAGCAGCTTAGTGGCCAGGGGGCAGGAAGATACGCAGTATTTT
TRBJ2-3 | few | TRBV6-1 | - | CASSPYGTGTDTQYF | TGTGCCAGCAGCCCATACGGGACCGGCACAGATACGCAGTATTTT
TRBJ1-6 | few | TRBV28 | TRBD1 | CASSFPQGDNSPLHF | TGTGCCAGCAGTTTCCCCCAGGGGGATAATTCACCCCTCCACTTT
TRBJ2-2 | few | TRBV20-1 | - | CSARDYSSITGELFF | TGCAGTGCTAGGGACTATTCGTCTATAACCGGGGAGCTGTTTTTT
TRBJ1-5 | few | TRBV28 | - | CASSPRGSRNQPQHF | TGTGCCAGCAGTCCTCGGGGCAGCCGCAATCAGCCCCAGCATTTT
TRBJ2-5 | many | TRBV5-1 | - | CATRQGIQETQYF | TGCGCCACACGCCAGGGGATCCAAGAGACCCAGTACTTC
TRBJ1-1 | - | TRBV7-8 | - | CAGSLVGGSTEAFF | TGTGCCGGCAGCTTAGTCGGGGGAAGCACTGAAGCTTTCTTT
TRBJ2-5 | - | TRBV5-6 | TRBD2 | CASSFTQSGLAGGYYNEQYF | TGTGCCAGCAGCTTCACTCAATCCGGACTAGCGGGGGGCTACTACAATGAGCAGTACTTC
TRBJ1-5 | many | TRBV5-1 | TRBD1 | CASSLETGGQPQHF | TGCGCCAGCAGCTTGGAGACAGGGGGGCAGCCCCAGCATTTT
TRBJ1-5 | - | TRBV10-3 | - | CAISESIGNQPQHF | TGTGCCATCAGTGAGTCAATAGGCAATCAGCCCCAGCATTTT
TRBJ2-2 | - | TRBV7-2 | - | CASSLYFGTGELFF | TGTGCCAGCAGCCTGTACTTCGGGACCGGGGAGCTGTTTTTT
TRBJ2-3 | - | TRBV2 | - | CASSEGATSTDTQYF | TGTGCCAGCAGTGAGGGGGCTACTAGCACAGATACGCAGTATTTT
TRBJ1-2 | - | TRBV7-2 | - | CASSPLGVGPIGGYTF | TGTGCCAGCAGCCCCCTGGGGGTCGGGCCGATCGGGGGCTACACCTTC
TRBJ2-7 | many | TRBV29-1 | TRBD1 | CSARPGQGTGEQYF | TGCAGCGCAAGACCGGGACAGGGGACCGGCGAGCAGTACTTC
TRBJ2-7 | many | TRBV6-2/TRBV6-3 | TRBD2 | CASSYSRGGYEQYF | TGTGCCAGCAGTTACTCCCGCGGGGGGTACGAGCAGTACTTC
TRBJ1-5 | few | TRBV20-1 | - | CSARGGSANQPQHF | TGCAGTGCTAGGGGGGGCAGTGCCAATCAGCCCCAGCATTTT
TRBJ1-2 | - | TRBV9 | - | CASGVGAGLANYGYTF | TGTGCCAGCGGCGTAGGGGCGGGATTAGCTAACTATGGCTACACCTTC
TRBJ1-1 | few | TRBV10-3 | TRBD1 | CAISGWTGGNTEAFF | TGTGCCATCAGTGGTTGGACAGGGGGCAACACTGAAGCTTTCTTT
TRBJ1-3 | - | TRBV5-5 | - | CASSLDMRVSGNTIYF | TGTGCCAGCAGCTTGGACATGAGGGTCTCTGGAAACACCATATATTTT
TRBJ1-2 | - | TRBV2 | - | CASSEALPSGYTF | TGTGCCAGCAGTGAAGCGCTCCCCTCTGGCTACACCTTC
TRBJ1-1 | many | TRBV18 | - | CASSPTRNTEAFF | TGTGCCAGCAGCCCGACTCGGAACACTGAAGCTTTCTTT
TRBJ1-2 | few | TRBV4-1 | TRBD1 | CASSHPLQGARYGYTF | TGCGCCAGCAGCCATCCCCTACAGGGGGCGAGGTATGGCTACACCTTC
TRBJ2-6 | - | TRBV4-2 | - | CASSHESSGANVLTF | TGTGCCAGCAGCCATGAAAGCTCTGGGGCCAACGTCCTGACTTTC
TRBJ1-4 | few | TRBV5-1 | TRBD1 | CASSFGRTGNDEKLFF | TGCGCCAGCAGCTTCGGTAGGACAGGGAACGATGAAAAACTGTTTTTT
TRBJ2-3 | - | TRBV5-1 | - | CASSRTGPRTDTQYF | TGCGCCAGCAGCCGTACGGGACCACGCACAGATACGCAGTATTTT
TRBJ2-5 | - | TRBV7-9 | TRBD2 | CASSLSGGGAGETQYF | TGTGCCAGCAGCTTAAGCGGCGGGGGGGCTGGAGAGACCCAGTACTTC
TRBJ1-5 | - | TRBV3-1 | - | CASRPGGNGPQHF | TGTGCCAGCAGACCGGGAGGTAATGGGCCCCAGCATTTT
TRBJ2-7 | - | TRBV7-2 | TRBD2 | CASSLTSGGASYNEQYF | TGTGCCAGCAGCTTAACTAGCGGGGGGGCCTCCTACAATGAGCAGTACTTC
TRBJ1-1 | few | TRBV15 | - | CATSRDLDRVTEAFF | TGTGCCACCAGCAGAGATTTGGACCGGGTCACTGAAGCTTTCTTT
TRBJ1-2 | few | TRBV14 | - | CASSQSRDGYTF | TGTGCCAGCAGCCAATCCCGGGATGGCTACACCTTC
TRBJ1-2 | - | TRBV7-2 | - | CTSSPRQLLGGYTF | TGTACCAGCAGCCCCAGGCAGCTATTGGGGGGCTACACCTTC
TRBJ2-1 | few | TRBV11-2 | - | CASSLGQFYYNEQFF | TGTGCCAGCAGCTTAGGACAGTTTTACTACAATGAGCAGTTCTTC
TRBJ1-6 | few | TRBV18 | TRBD1 | CASSQDRVGSPLHF | TGTGCCAGCTCCCAGGACAGGGTCGGTTCACCCCTCCACTTT
TRBJ2-2 | - | TRBV7-8 | TRBD1 | CASSLATGQMNTGELFF | TGTGCCAGCAGCTTAGCGACGGGACAGATGAACACCGGGGAGCTGTTTTTT
TRBJ2-2 | - | TRBV3-1 | TRBD1 | CASSQDRGPGELFF | TGTGCCAGCAGCCAGGACAGGGGGCCCGGGGAGCTGTTTTTT
TRBJ1-5 | few | TRBV2 | TRBD1 | CASSDPGGQGIRGNQPQHF | TGTGCCAGCAGTGACCCCGGGGGACAGGGGATCCGAGGCAATCAGCCCCAGCATTTT
TRBJ2-3 | - | TRBV9 | TRBD2 | CASSVAAGGSTDTQYF | TGTGCCAGCAGCGTAGCGGCGGGGGGAAGCACAGATACGCAGTATTTT
TRBJ2-3 | few | TRBV4-3 | - | CASSGGGITDTQYF | TGCGCCAGCAGCGGAGGCGGCATCACAGATACGCAGTATTTT